This T cell receptor beta chain was recovered during a study of OX40 agonist ivuxolimab in advanced cancers. A note on the overall study: Ivuxolimab, which targeted the costimulatory receptor OX40 (CD134), was an agonistic, fully human IgG2 monoclonal antibody. Intravenous ivuxolimab was administered to patients every 2 weeks at six dose levels: 0.01, 0.1, 0.3, 1.5, 3 and 10 mg/kg. Among the approximately 54 dose-escalation patients, 19 had hepatocellular carcinoma, roughly 15 melanoma, 9 renal cell carcinoma and 9 head and neck cancer. In the dose-escalation cohort, 82.7% of patients were male, and the mean age was approximately 60 years, with a range of roughly 20 to 85. Patients were allowed to have had prior anti-PD-1, anti-PD-L1 or anti-CTLA-4 therapy, and 40% to 45% of the dose-escalation patients had been treated with checkpoint inhibitors. Partial responses were achieved by three dose-escalation patients, of whom one had hepatocellular carcinoma and two had cutaneous melanoma. The purpose of peripheral TCRbeta sequencing was to test whether ivuxolimab changed TCR sequence diversity and led to clonal T-cell expansion. The monotherapy dose-escalation portion (N = 52 patients) of the phase I ivuxolimab trial is reported in the paper. The investigation overall reported the following: In the 0.1-3.0 mg/kg groups, partial responders were among the patients with the lowest normalized peripheral clonal expansion, particularly in CD8+ T cells. At doses from 0.1 to 3.0 mg/kg, clonal expansion was seen in both CD4+ and CD8+ blood T cells between baseline and week 6. The antigen specificity of the peripheral T cells that underwent clonal expansion was not determined. Low levels of normalized T-cell clonal expansion were also seen in some patients who did not respond. After ivuxolimab, CD8+ T cells had more expanded clones than CD4+ T cells on average.

For sequencing of the TCRbeta CDR3 region, genomic DNA was extracted from the sorted cells. The immunoSEQ Assay was used for sequencing of TCRbeta CDR3 regions. The clones in this table, taken by TCRdb from immuneACCESS, are in-frame only. Not every clone is retained; where verified, under half of the shortfall comes from an unresolved V gene, and the cause of the rest is unknown. The sample data list some 78,000 clones, and about 90% of these were observed just once. The ten largest make up 2.8% of the sample. V gives up 0 bases and J gives up 7 bases, and the segment between their germline ends measures 16 bases. Measured from the cysteine to the phenylalanine, the CDR3 is 15 residues long. Just the 45-base CDR3 DNA is kept, in frame starting at base 1. For CDR1 and CDR2, the germline V gene (reference sequence) lists MNHNY and SVGAGI. The trial excluded patients who had a history of autoimmune disease or were on systemic immunosuppression. In every dose cohort, peripheral blood was drawn for TCR sequencing at baseline, cycle 4 day 1, and cycle 7 day 1. Samples came from an open-label, multicenter, first-in-human phase I dose-escalation trial of ivuxolimab. The trial enrolled adults with locally advanced or metastatic head and neck squamous cell, hepatocellular, melanoma or renal cell carcinoma. Before TCR sequencing, CD4+ T cells and CD8+ T cells were sorted from peripheral blood as separate populations.

Notes on this clone: It lacks a known antigen. Base quality data are lacking; no much larger clone is found one base away.

Here the sequenced sample was CD4+ or CD8+ T cells sorted from blood, taken in a trial of the OX40 agonist ivuxolimab. The sequence links TRBV6-6 to TRBJ2-7; the D element could tentatively be TRBD1 or TRBD2, as 5 bases agree for each. The clonotype originates from an adult with an advanced solid tumor such as melanoma, head and neck, liver or kidney cancer. The nucleotide sequence is given as TGTGCCAGCAGTTACTCATACCGGGACGGACAAGAGCAGTACTTC. Translated, it gives CASSYSYRDGQEQYF.